The clone carrying this T cell receptor beta chain showed up many times. Its antigen remains unidentified. Researchers took RNA transcripts and amplified the TCR beta CDR3 regions from them. Carried out on the TCR CDR3, a first-round RT-PCR used the HTBI primer set. TCRdb re-analysed the multiplex PCR reads in MiXCR, keeping a single row per CDR3 protein. Found here are around 600,000 distinct CDR3 sequences, 12% to 15% of them singletons; the top ten hold roughly 7.1%. Germline V gene data show CDR1 as MNHEY and CDR2 as SMNVEV (reference sequence). This CDR3 region has 13 residues. Trimming took off 3 bases at V and 1 base at J, with 6 bases between the two ends. These data come from a study of T cells in Graves' hyperthyroidism and ophthalmopathy. Findings and limits, study-wide: In blood, most of the thyroid clonotypes expanded above 0.001 were also present. Ophthalmopathy was told apart from stable hyperthyroidism by a 13 V-J model. Prediction of ophthalmopathy progression came a median around 7.1 months pre-onset.

The sequence came from a woman under 30 with Graves' ophthalmopathy. The chain recombines TRBV27 with TRBJ2-5; D remains unclear. Sequenced: blood. In nucleotides, the CDR3 is TGTGCCAGCAGTTTCCCAGCCCAAGAGACCCAGTACTTC. Residues: CASSFPAQETQYF.